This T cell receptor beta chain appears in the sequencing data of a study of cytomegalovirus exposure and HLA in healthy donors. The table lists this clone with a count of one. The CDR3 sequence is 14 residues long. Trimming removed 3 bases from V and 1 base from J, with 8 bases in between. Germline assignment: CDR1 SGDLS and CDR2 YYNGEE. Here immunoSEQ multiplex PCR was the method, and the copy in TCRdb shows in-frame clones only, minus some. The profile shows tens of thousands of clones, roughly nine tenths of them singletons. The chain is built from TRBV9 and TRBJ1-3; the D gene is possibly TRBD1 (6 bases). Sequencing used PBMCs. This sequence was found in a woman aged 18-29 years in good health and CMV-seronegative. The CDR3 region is CASSGGLSGNTIYF. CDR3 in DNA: TGTGCCAGCAGCGGGGGGCTATCTGGAAACACCATATATTTT.